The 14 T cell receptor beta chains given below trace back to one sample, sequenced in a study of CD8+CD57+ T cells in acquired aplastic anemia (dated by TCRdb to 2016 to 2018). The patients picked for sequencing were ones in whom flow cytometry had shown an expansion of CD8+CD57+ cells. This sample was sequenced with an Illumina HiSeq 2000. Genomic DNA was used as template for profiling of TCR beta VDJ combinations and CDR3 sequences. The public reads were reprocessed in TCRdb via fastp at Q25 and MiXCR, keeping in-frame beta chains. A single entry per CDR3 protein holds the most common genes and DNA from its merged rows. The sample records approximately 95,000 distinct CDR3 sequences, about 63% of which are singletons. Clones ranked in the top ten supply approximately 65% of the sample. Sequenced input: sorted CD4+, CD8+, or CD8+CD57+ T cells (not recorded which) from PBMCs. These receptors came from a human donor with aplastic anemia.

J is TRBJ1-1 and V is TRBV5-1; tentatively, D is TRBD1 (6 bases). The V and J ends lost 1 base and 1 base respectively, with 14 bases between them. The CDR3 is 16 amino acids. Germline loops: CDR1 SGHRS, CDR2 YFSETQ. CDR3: CASSLTSGVGNTEAFF. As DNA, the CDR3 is TGCGCCAGCAGCTTGACGTCAGGGGTGGGGAACACTGAAGCTTTCTTT.

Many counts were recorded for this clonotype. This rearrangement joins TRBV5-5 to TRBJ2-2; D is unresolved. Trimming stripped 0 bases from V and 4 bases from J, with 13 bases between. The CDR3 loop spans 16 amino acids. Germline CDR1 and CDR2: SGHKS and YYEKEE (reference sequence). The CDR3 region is CASSLEWVVGTGELFF. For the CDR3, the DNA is TGTGCCAGCAGCTTGGAGTGGGTTGTAGGCACCGGGGAGCTGTTTTTT.

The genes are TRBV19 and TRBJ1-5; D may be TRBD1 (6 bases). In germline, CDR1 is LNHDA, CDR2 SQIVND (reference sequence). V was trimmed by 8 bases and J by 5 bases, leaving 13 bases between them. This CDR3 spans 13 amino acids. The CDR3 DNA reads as TGTGCCAGTGAGGACAGAATTTATCAGCCCCAGCATTTT. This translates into CASEDRIYQPQHF.

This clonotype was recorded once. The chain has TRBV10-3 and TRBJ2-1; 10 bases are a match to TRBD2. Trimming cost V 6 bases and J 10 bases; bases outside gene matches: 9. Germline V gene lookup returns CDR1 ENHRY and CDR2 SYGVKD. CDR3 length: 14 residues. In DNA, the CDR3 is TGTGCCATCAGCATAGCGGGAGGAGAGGGGGAGCAGTTCTTC. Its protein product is CAISIAGGEGEQFF.

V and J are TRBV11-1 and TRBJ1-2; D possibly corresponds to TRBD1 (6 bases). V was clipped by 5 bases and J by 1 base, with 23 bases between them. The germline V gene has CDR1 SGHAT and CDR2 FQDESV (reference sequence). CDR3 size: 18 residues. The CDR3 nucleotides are TGTGCCAGCAGCCCAGTGGGCAGGGGACTCGGACATAACTATGGCTACACCTTC. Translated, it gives CASSPVGRGLGHNYGYTF.

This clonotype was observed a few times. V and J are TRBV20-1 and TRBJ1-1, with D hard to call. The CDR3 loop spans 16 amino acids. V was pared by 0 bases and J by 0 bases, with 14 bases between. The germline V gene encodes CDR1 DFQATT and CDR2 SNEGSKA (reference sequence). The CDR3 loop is CSARDRSLGMNTEAFF. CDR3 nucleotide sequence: TGCAGTGCTAGAGATCGTAGCCTGGGGATGAACACTGAAGCTTTCTTT.

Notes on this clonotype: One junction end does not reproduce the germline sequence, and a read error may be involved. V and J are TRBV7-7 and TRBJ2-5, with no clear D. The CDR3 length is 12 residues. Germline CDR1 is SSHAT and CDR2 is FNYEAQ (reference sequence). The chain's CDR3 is CASSVDGETQYF. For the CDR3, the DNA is TGTGCTAGCAGCGTAGACGGAGAGACCCAGTACTTC.

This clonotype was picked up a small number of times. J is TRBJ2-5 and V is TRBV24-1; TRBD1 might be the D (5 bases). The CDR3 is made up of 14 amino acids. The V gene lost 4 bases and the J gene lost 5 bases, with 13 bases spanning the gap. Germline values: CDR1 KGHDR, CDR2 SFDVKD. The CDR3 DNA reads TGTGCCACCAGTGAACCCCAGGGTTTTGAGACCCAGTACTTC. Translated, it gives CATSEPQGFETQYF.

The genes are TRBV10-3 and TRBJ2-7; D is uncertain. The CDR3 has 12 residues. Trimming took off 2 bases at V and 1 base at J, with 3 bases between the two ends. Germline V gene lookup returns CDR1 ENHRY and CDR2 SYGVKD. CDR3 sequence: CAISEPSYEQYF. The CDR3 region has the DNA TGTGCCATCAGTGAGCCGTCCTACGAGCAGTACTTC.

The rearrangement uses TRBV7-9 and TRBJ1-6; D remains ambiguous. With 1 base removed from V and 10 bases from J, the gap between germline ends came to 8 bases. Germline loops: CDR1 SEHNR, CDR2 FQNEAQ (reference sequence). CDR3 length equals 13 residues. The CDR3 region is CASSLGLESPLHF. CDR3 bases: TGTGCCAGCAGCTTAGGACTTGAGTCACCCCTCCACTTT.

In DNA, the CDR3 is TGTGCCAGCAGCCCGGGGTCGCGGGAGCTGTTTTTT. This encodes CASSPGSRELFF. The gene calls are TRBV7-9 and TRBJ2-2; tentatively, D is TRBD2 (5 bases). The CDR3 sequence is 12 residues long. Germline CDR1 and CDR2: SEHNR and FQNEAQ (reference sequence). Trimming shortened V by 5 bases and J by 9 bases, and 10 bases separated the two germline ends.

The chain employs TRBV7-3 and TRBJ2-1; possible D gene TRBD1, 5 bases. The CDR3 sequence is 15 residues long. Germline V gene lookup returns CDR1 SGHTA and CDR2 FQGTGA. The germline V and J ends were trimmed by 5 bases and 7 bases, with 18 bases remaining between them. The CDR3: CASSPGPQVRNEQFF. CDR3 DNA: TGTGCCAGCAGCCCTGGGCCACAGGTGAGGAATGAGCAGTTCTTC.

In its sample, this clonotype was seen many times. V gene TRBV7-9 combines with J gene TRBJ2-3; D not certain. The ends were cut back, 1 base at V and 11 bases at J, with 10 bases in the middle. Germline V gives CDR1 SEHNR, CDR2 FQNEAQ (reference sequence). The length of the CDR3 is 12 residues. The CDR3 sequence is CASSLGARGQYF. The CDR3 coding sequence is TGTGCCAGCAGCTTAGGTGCCCGTGGGCAGTATTTT. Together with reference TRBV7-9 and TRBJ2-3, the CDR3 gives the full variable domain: DTGVSQNPRHKITKRGQNVTFRCDPISEHNRLYWYRQTLGQGPEFLTYFQNEAQLEKSRLLSDRFSAERPKGSFSTLEIQRTEQGDSAMYLCASSLGARGQYFGPGTRLTVL.

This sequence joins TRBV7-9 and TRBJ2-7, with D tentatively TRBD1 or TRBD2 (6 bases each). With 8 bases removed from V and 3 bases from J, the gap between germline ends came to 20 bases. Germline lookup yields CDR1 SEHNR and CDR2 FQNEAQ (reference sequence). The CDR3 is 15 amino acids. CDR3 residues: CASSPGARDGYEQYF. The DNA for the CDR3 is TGTGCCAGCTCCCCGGGGGCCAGGGATGGCTACGAGCAGTACTTC.